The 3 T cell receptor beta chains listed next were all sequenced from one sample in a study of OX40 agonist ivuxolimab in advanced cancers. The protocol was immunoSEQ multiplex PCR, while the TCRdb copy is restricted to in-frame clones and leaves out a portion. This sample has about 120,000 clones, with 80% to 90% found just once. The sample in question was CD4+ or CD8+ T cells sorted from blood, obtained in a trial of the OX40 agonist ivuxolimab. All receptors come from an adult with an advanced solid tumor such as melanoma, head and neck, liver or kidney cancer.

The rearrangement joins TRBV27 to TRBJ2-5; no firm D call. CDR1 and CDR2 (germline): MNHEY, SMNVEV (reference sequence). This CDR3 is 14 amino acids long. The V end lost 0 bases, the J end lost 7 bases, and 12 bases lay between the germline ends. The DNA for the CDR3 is TGTGCCAGCAGTTTATCCGCAACGATAGGGACCCAGTACTTC. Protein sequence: CASSLSATIGTQYF.

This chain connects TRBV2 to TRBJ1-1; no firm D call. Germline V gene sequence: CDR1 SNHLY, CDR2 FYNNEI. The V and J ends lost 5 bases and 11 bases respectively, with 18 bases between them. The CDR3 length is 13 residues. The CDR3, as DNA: TGTGCCAGCAGTTCCGGGGTGGGTCCGAGGGCTTTCTTT. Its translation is CASSSGVGPRAFF.

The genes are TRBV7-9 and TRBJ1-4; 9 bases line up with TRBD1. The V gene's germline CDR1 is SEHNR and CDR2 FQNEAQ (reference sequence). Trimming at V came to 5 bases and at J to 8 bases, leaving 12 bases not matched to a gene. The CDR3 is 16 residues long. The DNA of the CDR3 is TGTGCCAGCAGCCCGACAGGGGGAACGGTTTTGGAAAAACTGTTTTTT. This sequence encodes CASSPTGGTVLEKLFF.